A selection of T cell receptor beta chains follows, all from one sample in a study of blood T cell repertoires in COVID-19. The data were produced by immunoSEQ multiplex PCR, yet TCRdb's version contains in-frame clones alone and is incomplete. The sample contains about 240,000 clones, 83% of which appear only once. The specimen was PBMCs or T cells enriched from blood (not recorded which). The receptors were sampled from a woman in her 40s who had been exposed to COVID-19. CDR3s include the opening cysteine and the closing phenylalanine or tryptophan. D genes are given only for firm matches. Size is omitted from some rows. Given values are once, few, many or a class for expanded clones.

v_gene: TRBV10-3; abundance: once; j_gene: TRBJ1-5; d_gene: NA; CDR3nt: TGTGCCATCAGTGCGACTACAACGCCGGATCAGCCCCAGCATTTT; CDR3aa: CAISATTTPDQPQHF
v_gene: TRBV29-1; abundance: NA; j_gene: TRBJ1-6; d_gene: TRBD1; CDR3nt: TGCAGCGTTGTCCCACGACAGGGGAATAATTCACCCCTCCACTTT; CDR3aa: CSVVPRQGNNSPLHF
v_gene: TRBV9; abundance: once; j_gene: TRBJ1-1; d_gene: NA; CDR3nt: TGTGCCAGCAGCGGCGTGGGGGGCACTGAAGCTTTCTTT; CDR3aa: CASSGVGGTEAFF
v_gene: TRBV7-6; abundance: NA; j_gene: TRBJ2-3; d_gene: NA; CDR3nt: TGTGCCAGCAGCTTAGCGCTGGACACTAGCACAGATACGCAGTATTTT; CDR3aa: CASSLALDTSTDTQYF
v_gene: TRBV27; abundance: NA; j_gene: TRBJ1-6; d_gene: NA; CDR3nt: TGTGCCAGCAGTTTCAATAATTCACCCCTCCACTTT; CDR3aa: CASSFNNSPLHF
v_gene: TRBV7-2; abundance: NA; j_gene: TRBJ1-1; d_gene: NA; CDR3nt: TGTGCCAGCAGCTCCTCGCCCGCAGGGAGGTTCAACACTGAAGCTTTCTTT; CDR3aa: CASSSSPAGRFNTEAFF
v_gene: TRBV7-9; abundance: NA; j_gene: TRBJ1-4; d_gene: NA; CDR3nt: TGTGCCAGCAGTCTAGAGCGGGAAGGGACTAATGAAAAACTGTTTTTT; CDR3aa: CASSLEREGTNEKLFF
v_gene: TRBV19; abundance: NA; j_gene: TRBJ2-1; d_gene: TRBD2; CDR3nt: TGTGCCAGTAGTATAGAGGTCGGGACTAGCGGGGGGCCTTGGAATGAGCAGTTCTTC; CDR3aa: CASSIEVGTSGGPWNEQFF
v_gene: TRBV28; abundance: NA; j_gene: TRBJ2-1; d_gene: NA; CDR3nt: TGTGCCAGCAGTTCCGGACAACAGGGAAAGAATGAGCAGTTCTTC; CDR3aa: CASSSGQQGKNEQFF
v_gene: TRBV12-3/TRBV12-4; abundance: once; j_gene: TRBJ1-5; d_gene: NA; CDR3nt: TGTGCCAGCAGGAACAGGGCGGGTCAGCCCCAGCATTTT; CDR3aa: CASRNRAGQPQHF
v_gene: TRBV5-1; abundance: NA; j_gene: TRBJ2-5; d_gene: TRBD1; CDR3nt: TGCGCCAGCAGCAAGGGACAGATTCAGGAGACCCAGTACTTC; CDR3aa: CASSKGQIQETQYF
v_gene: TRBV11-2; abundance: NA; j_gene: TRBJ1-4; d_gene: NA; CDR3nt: TGTGCCAGCAGCTCCCTTGCAACTAATGAAAAACTGTTTTTT; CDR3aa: CASSSLATNEKLFF
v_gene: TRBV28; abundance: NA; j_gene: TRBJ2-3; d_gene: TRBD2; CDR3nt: TGTGCCAGCAGTTCAAGCGGGGGGGAAAGCACAGATACGCAGTATTTT; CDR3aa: CASSSSGGESTDTQYF
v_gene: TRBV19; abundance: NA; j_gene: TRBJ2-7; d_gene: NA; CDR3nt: TGTGCCACCTCAGTAAACAGGATTTCCTACGAGCAGTACTTC; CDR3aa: CATSVNRISYEQYF
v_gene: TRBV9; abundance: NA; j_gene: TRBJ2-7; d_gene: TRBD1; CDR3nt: TGTGCCAGCAGCGTAGGACAGGGGGCTCGGTACGAGCAGTACTTC; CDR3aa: CASSVGQGARYEQYF
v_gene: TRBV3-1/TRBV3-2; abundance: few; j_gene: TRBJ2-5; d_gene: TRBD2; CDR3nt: TGTGCCAGCAGCCAAGGATGTGTATTGGGCGGGGGAAAAGAGACCCAGTACTTC; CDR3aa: CASSQGCVLGGGKETQYF
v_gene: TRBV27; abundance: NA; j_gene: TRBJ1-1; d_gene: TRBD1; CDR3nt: TGTGCCAGCAGTGTACAGGGGTTCGAAGCTTTCTTT; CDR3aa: CASSVQGFEAFF
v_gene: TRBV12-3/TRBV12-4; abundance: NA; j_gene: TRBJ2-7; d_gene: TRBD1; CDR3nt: TGTGCCAGCAGCGGACAGGACTCCTACGAGCAGTACTTC; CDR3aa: CASSGQDSYEQYF
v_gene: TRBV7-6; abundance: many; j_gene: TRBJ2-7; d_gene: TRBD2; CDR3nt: TGTGCCAGCAGCTCAGCGGGGGGTCTCAACGAGCAGTACTTC; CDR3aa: CASSSAGGLNEQYF
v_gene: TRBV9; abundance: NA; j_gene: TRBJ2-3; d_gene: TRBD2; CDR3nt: TGTGCCAGCAGCGTGAGCGGGGGGGCGTCCGCAGGCACAGATACGCAGTATTTT; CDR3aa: CASSVSGGASAGTDTQYF
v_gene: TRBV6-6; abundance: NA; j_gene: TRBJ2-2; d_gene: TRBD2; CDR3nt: TGTGCCAGCAGTCCCCGAGGAGCGGGGGGGCCGTTGTCTACCGGGGAGCTGTTTTTT; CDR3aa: CASSPRGAGGPLSTGELFF
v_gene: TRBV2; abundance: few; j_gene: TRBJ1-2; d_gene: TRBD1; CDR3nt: TGTGCCAGCAGCGGACAGGCGCCTTCAGGGGGCTACACCTTC; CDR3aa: CASSGQAPSGGYTF
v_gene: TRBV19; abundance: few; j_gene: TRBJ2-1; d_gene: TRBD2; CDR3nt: TGTGCCAGTAGCGTCACTAGCGGGGGCTACAATGAGCAGTTCTTC; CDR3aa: CASSVTSGGYNEQFF
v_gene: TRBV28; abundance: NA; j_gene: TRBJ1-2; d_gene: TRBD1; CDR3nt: TGTGCCAGCAGCTTAGGGGGCGCGGTGAACTATGGCTACACCTTC; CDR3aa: CASSLGGAVNYGYTF
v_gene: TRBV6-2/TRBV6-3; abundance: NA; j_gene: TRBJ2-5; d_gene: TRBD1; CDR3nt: TGTGCCAGCAGTTTGACAGGGTTAGGAGAGACCCAGTACTTC; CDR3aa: CASSLTGLGETQYF
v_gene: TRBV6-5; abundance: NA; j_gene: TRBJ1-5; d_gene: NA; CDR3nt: TGTGCCAGCAGGAGGGCGGATAGCAATCAGCCCCAGCATTTT; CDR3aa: CASRRADSNQPQHF
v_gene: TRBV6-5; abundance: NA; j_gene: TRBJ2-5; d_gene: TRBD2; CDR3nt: TGTGCCACCCGGAGGGGACTAGCAGGCGAGACCCAGTACTTC; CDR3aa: CATRRGLAGETQYF
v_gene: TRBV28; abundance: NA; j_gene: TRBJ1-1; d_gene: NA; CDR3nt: TGTGCCAGCAGTTTATCAAGCGCTAGGAACACTGAAGCTTTCTTT; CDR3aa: CASSLSSARNTEAFF
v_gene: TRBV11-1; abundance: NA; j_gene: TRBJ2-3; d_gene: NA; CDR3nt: TGTGCCAGCAGAACGCAGGGGTCCCTTGTCTCAGATACGCAGTATTTT; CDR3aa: CASRTQGSLVSDTQYF
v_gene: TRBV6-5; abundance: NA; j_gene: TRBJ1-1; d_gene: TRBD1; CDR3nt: TGTGCCAGCAGTTACTTTGACAGGGGAGGTGAAGCTTTCTTT; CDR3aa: CASSYFDRGGEAFF
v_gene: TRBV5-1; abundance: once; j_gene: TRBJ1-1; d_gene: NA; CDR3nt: TGCGCCAGCAGGCCCGACAACATGAACACTGAAGCTTTCTTT; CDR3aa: CASRPDNMNTEAFF
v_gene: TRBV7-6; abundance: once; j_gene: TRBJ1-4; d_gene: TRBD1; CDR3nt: TGTGCCAGCAGCTCCTTGACAGGGAGTAATGAAAAACTGTTTTTT; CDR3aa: CASSSLTGSNEKLFF
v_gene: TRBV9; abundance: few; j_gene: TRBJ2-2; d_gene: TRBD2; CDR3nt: TGTGCCAGCAGCGTAGCACAGCGGGGGGCCACCGGGGAGCTGTTTTTT; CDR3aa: CASSVAQRGATGELFF
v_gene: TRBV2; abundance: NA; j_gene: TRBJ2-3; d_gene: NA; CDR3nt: TGTGCCAGCTCCCCCCCGGGGAGCACAGATACGCAGTATTTT; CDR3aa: CASSPPGSTDTQYF
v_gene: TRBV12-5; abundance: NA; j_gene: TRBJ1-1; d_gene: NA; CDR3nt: TGTGCTAGTGGTTTGGTATACAGGGAAGCTTTCTTT; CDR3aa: CASGLVYREAFF
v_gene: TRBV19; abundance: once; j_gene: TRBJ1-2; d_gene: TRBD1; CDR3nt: TGTGCCAGCAGCTTCGGGACAGATTCTAACTATGGCTACACCTTC; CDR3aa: CASSFGTDSNYGYTF
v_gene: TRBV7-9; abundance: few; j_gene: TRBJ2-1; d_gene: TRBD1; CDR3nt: TGTGCCAGCAGCCGAAACAGGGGGCCCAATGAGCAGTTCTTC; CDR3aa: CASSRNRGPNEQFF
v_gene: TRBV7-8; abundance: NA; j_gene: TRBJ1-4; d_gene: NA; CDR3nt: TGTGCCAGCAGCTCAAACCAGGGGTCTAATGAAAAACTGTTTTTT; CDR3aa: CASSSNQGSNEKLFF
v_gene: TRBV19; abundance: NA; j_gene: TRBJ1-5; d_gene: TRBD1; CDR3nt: TGTGCCAGTAGTACAGGACAGGGAACTCTATCGGGTCAGCCCCAGCATTTT; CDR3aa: CASSTGQGTLSGQPQHF
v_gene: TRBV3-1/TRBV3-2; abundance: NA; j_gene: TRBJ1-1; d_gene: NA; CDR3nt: TGTGCCAGCAGGGCTCAGGGGATTGGGACTGAAGCTTTCTTT; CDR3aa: CASRAQGIGTEAFF
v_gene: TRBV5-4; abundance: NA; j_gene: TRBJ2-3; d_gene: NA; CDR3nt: TGTGCCAGCAGCTCCCACACAGATACGCAGTATTTT; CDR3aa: CASSSHTDTQYF
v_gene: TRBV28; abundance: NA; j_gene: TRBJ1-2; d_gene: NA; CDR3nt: TGTGCCAGCAGTCAGACTAACTATGGCTACACCTTC; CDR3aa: CASSQTNYGYTF
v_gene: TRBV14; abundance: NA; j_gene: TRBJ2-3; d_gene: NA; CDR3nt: TGTGCCAGCAGCCAACCCAGGGCCCATATCACTAATACGCAGTATTTT; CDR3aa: CASSQPRAHITNTQYF
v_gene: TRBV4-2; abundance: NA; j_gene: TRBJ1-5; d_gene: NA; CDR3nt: TGTGCCAGCAGCCAAGAAATAAATCAGCCCCAGCATTTT; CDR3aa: CASSQEINQPQHF
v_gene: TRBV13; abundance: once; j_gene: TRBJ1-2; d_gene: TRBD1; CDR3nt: TGTGCCAGCAGCTTAGGCCCAGGGGGAGCTAGGTATGGCTACACCTTC; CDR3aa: CASSLGPGGARYGYTF
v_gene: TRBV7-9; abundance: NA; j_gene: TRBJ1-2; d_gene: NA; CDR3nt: TGTGCCAGCAGCTTAAGGGGCGGTATCTATGGCTACACCTTC; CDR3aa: CASSLRGGIYGYTF
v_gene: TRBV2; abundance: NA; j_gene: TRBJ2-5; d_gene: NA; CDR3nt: TGTGCCAGCAGTGTCGAGGCGGGGAGAAACCAAGAGACCCAGTACTTC; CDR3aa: CASSVEAGRNQETQYF
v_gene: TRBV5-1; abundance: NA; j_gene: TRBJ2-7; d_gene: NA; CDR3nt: TGCGCCAGCAGCTTGGCCGGGGGGCTGGGGGAGCAGTACTTC; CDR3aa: CASSLAGGLGEQYF
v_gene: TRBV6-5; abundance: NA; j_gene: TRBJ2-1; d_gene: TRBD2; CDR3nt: TGTGCCAGCAGTTACGGGTTTCGGGGGGGGGAGCAGTTCTTC; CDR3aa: CASSYGFRGGEQFF
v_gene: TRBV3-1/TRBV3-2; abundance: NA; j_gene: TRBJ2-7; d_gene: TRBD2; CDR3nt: TGTGCCAGCAGCCAAGGTAGCGGGGTTAGATACGAGCAGTACTTC; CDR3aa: CASSQGSGVRYEQYF
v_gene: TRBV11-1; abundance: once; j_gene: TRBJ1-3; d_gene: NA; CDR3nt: TGTGCCAGCAGCTTGGGAGGATACACCATATATTTT; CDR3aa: CASSLGGYTIYF
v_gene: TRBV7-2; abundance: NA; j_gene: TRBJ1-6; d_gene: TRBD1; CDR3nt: TGTGCCAGCAACCCGGGACAGAGGAATTCACCCCTCCACTTT; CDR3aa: CASNPGQRNSPLHF
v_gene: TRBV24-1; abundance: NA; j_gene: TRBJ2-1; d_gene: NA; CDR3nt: TGTGCCACCAGTGGGACCACCGGGAGATACAATGAGCAGTTCTTC; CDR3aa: CATSGTTGRYNEQFF